Listed below are T cell receptor beta chains from one sample, sequenced in a study of neoadjuvant nivolumab and ipilimumab in lung cancer. Data came from immunoSEQ multiplex PCR; TCRdb stores just in-frame clones and leaves some out. The table shows roughly 2,500 clones, with 85% to 90% occurring only once. This material consisted of tumor tissue, taken before neoadjuvant nivolumab, alone or with ipilimumab. These receptors came from an adult with non-small cell lung cancer. The CDR3 runs from the conserved cysteine through the conserved F or W. The D gene is left open where the match is weak. The size of a clone is reported for some rows only, either as once, few or many, or as a class for expanded clones.

v_call	clone_size	d_call	j_call	cdr3_aa	cdr3_nt
TRBV7-9	NA	TRBD2	TRBJ2-1	CASSLFSGRRNEQFF	TGTGCCAGCAGCTTATTCAGCGGGAGGAGGAATGAGCAGTTCTTC
TRBV7-3	NA	TRBD2	TRBJ2-1	CASSLTSGRNNEQFF	TGTGCCAGCAGCTTAACTAGCGGGAGGAACAATGAGCAGTTCTTC
TRBV7-2	NA	NA	TRBJ2-4	CASSLVLTGSRDIQYF	TGTGCCAGCAGCTTAGTCTTAACAGGGTCGAGGGACATTCAGTACTTC
TRBV4-2	NA	TRBD2	TRBJ2-3	CASSHGGAGGATDTQYF	TGTGCCAGCAGCCATGGAGGGGCGGGAGGGGCAACAGATACGCAGTATTTT
TRBV11-1	NA	TRBD1	TRBJ2-5	CASSLMGQKGETQYF	TGTGCCAGCAGCTTAATGGGACAGAAAGGAGAGACCCAGTACTTC
TRBV27	NA	NA	TRBJ1-3	CASSPYSLTLQSNGNTIYF	TGTGCCAGCAGTCCCTACTCACTGACACTTCAGAGTAATGGAAACACCATATATTTT
TRBV18	NA	NA	TRBJ1-2	CASSPGQVPGYGYTF	TGTGCCAGCTCCCCCGGGCAGGTGCCTGGCTATGGCTACACCTTC
TRBV5-7	once	NA	TRBJ2-5	CASSFGSWGETQYF	TGTGCCAGCAGCTTTGGTAGCTGGGGAGAGACCCAGTACTTC
TRBV12-5	NA	TRBD1	TRBJ2-5	CASGLVHGQGAETQYF	TGTGCTAGTGGTTTGGTACATGGGCAGGGGGCGGAGACCCAGTACTTC
TRBV5-1	NA	NA	TRBJ2-1	CASSLEAEDEQFF	TGCGCCAGCAGCTTGGAGGCAGAGGATGAGCAGTTCTTC
TRBV29-1	NA	NA	TRBJ2-3	CSVAGGARSADTQYF	TGCAGCGTTGCTGGCGGGGCGCGCTCGGCAGATACGCAGTATTTT
TRBV7-8	NA	TRBD2	TRBJ2-7	CASSQGTSGNPYEQYF	TGTGCCAGCAGCCAAGGGACTAGCGGGAATCCCTACGAGCAGTACTTC
TRBV5-5	once	NA	TRBJ2-3	CASSSEGDTQYF	TGTGCCAGCAGCTCGGAGGGAGATACGCAGTATTTT
TRBV15	NA	NA	TRBJ2-3	CATSTTEAWETDTQYF	TGTGCCACCAGCACAACGGAGGCTTGGGAGACAGATACGCAGTATTTT
TRBV7-9	NA	NA	TRBJ2-7	CASSRTAPGESYEQYF	TGTGCCAGCAGCCGCACCGCTCCGGGAGAGTCCTACGAGCAGTACTTC
TRBV5-1	NA	TRBD1	TRBJ2-2	CASSSTGTGITTGELFF	TGCGCCAGCAGCTCGACCGGGACAGGGATAACTACCGGGGAGCTGTTTTTT
TRBV6-1	NA	NA	TRBJ2-7	CASSAAGGEDWRF	TGTGCCAGCAGTGCCGCTGGAGGCGAGGACTGGCGCTTC
TRBV19	once	NA	TRBJ1-5	CASKPSNQPQHF	TGTGCCAGCAAACCTAGCAATCAGCCCCAGCATTTT
TRBV30	NA	TRBD2	TRBJ2-6	CAPGLAGRKEDSGANVLTF	TGTGCTCCTGGACTAGCGGGAAGGAAGGAAGACTCTGGGGCCAACGTCCTGACTTTC
TRBV14	NA	NA	TRBJ1-5	CASSLLQGNQPQHF	TGTGCCAGCAGCCTTTTACAGGGTAACCAGCCCCAGCATTTT
TRBV5-1	few	TRBD1	TRBJ1-1	CASSRSTGGATEAFF	TGCGCCAGCAGCCGGAGCACAGGGGGCGCGACTGAAGCTTTCTTT
TRBV11-2	NA	NA	TRBJ2-1	CASSLAGLYNEQFF	TGTGCCAGCAGCTTAGCAGGTCTATACAATGAGCAGTTCTTC
TRBV2	NA	NA	TRBJ1-2	CASREYRAKDGYTF	TGTGCCAGCAGGGAATACAGGGCAAAGGATGGCTACACCTTC
TRBV14	NA	TRBD1	TRBJ2-7	CASSQPGQGPYEQYF	TGTGCCAGCAGCCAGCCGGGACAGGGCCCCTACGAGCAGTACTTC
TRBV7-9	NA	TRBD1	TRBJ2-7	CASSRGLGTGGSEQYF	TGTGCCAGCAGCCGGGGGCTAGGGACAGGGGGCTCCGAGCAGTACTTC
TRBV18	NA	NA	TRBJ1-1	CASSPQGNTEAFF	TGTGCCAGCTCACCACAGGGGAACACTGAAGCTTTCTTT
TRBV5-6	NA	TRBD1	TRBJ2-5	CASSSRTGWAKTQYF	TGTGCCAGCAGCTCACGGACAGGGTGGGCCAAGACCCAGTACTTC
TRBV5-1	NA	NA	TRBJ2-5	CASSLANGVGETQYF	TGCGCCAGCAGCTTGGCTAACGGGGTCGGAGAGACCCAGTACTTC
TRBV5-1	NA	NA	TRBJ1-3	CASSLGNSEGNTIYF	TGCGCCAGCAGCTTGGGAAATTCCGAAGGAAACACCATATATTTT
TRBV29-1	NA	TRBD2	TRBJ2-1	CSVGSPSGREGEQFF	TGCAGCGTTGGGTCCCCTAGCGGGAGGGAGGGTGAGCAGTTCTTC
TRBV5-1	NA	TRBD1	TRBJ2-1	CASSLNGQGAGNEQFF	TGCGCCAGCAGCTTAAACGGACAGGGGGCGGGGAATGAGCAGTTCTTC
TRBV2	NA	TRBD1	TRBJ2-3	CASKENEGTVTQYF	TGTGCCAGCAAGGAGAACGAGGGGACAGTTACGCAGTATTTT
TRBV5-1	once	NA	TRBJ2-7	CASSWETGNSYEQYF	TGCGCCAGCAGCTGGGAGACTGGGAACTCCTACGAGCAGTACTTC
TRBV18	NA	NA	TRBJ2-7	CASSPQRNYEQYF	TGTGCCAGCTCACCCCAACGGAACTACGAGCAGTACTTC
TRBV9	NA	NA	TRBJ1-1	CASSVGYGGGTEAFF	TGTGCCAGCAGCGTAGGGTATGGGGGGGGAACTGAAGCTTTCTTT
TRBV6-5	NA	NA	TRBJ2-1	CASSSSPGASRDEQFF	TGTGCCAGCAGTTCCTCCCCCGGGGCGTCTCGGGATGAGCAGTTCTTC
TRBV11-2	NA	TRBD2	TRBJ2-3	CASSLEPSGTSSTDTQYF	TGTGCCAGCAGCTTAGAACCCTCCGGGACTAGTAGCACAGATACGCAGTATTTT
TRBV5-4	NA	TRBD1	TRBJ2-7	CASSTGTGEQYF	TGTGCCAGCAGCACGGGGACAGGCGAGCAGTACTTC
TRBV7-6	NA	TRBD2	TRBJ2-1	CASSLAAGTKFNEQFF	TGTGCCAGCAGCTTAGCGGCCGGGACTAAGTTCAATGAGCAGTTCTTC
TRBV7-2	NA	NA	TRBJ2-3	CASSLDRFGRASTDTQYF	TGTGCCAGCAGCTTAGACAGGTTCGGCAGAGCGAGCACAGATACGCAGTATTTT
TRBV19	few	NA	TRBJ2-6	CASTPGTGLILSGANVLTF	TGTGCCAGTACCCCAGGAACGGGACTGATCCTCTCTGGGGCCAACGTCCTGACTTTC
TRBV5-1	few	NA	TRBJ2-7	CASSLEPSRGHEQYF	TGCGCCAGCAGCTTGGAGCCTTCCAGGGGCCACGAGCAGTACTTC
TRBV2	few	NA	TRBJ2-7	CASSEAATGGYF	TGTGCCAGCAGTGAAGCGGCCACCGGGGGGTACTTC
TRBV5-4	NA	NA	TRBJ2-3	CASSLGSGGLTDTQYF	TGTGCCAGCAGCCTAGGGTCGGGGGGCCTCACAGATACGCAGTATTTT
TRBV19	NA	TRBD2	TRBJ2-1	CATWGPTSGYYNEQFF	TGTGCCACATGGGGCCCTACTAGCGGGTACTACAATGAGCAGTTCTTC
TRBV10-3	once	NA	TRBJ2-5	CAISEGRGETQYF	TGTGCCATCAGTGAGGGCAGGGGAGAGACCCAGTACTTC
TRBV7-9	NA	TRBD2	TRBJ2-1	CASSLVLAGGANEQFF	TGTGCCAGCAGCTTGGTTCTAGCGGGAGGGGCCAATGAGCAGTTCTTC
TRBV7-9	NA	NA	TRBJ2-3	CASTSADTQYF	TGTGCCAGCACCTCGGCAGATACGCAGTATTTT
TRBV19	NA	NA	TRBJ1-1	CASSRGEVRTEAFF	TGTGCCAGTAGTAGAGGGGAGGTTCGGACTGAAGCTTTCTTT
TRBV28	NA	NA	TRBJ2-7	CASSLNHNYEQYF	TGTGCCAGCAGTTTAAACCATAACTACGAGCAGTACTTC
TRBV5-4	NA	TRBD1	TRBJ1-4	CASSFGQGYNEKLFF	TGTGCCAGCAGCTTCGGACAGGGATATAATGAAAAACTGTTTTTT
TRBV12-5	NA	TRBD2	TRBJ2-3	CASGPGTSGTDTQYF	TGTGCTAGTGGCCCCGGAACTAGCGGTACAGATACGCAGTATTTT
TRBV7-9	NA	TRBD2	TRBJ2-5	CASSRSSGPSETQYF	TGTGCCAGCAGCAGGTCTAGCGGGCCATCAGAGACCCAGTACTTC
TRBV6-1	NA	NA	TRBJ1-5	CASGRGEGQPQHF	TGTGCCAGCGGGCGGGGAGAGGGTCAGCCCCAGCATTTT
TRBV6-4	NA	NA	TRBJ1-1	CASSGGSGPRNTEAFF	TGTGCCAGCAGTGGAGGGTCTGGGCCCCGAAACACTGAAGCTTTCTTT
TRBV5-1	few	NA	TRBJ1-1	CASSLEARVPEAFF	TGCGCCAGCAGCTTGGAAGCCAGGGTCCCTGAAGCTTTCTTT
TRBV2	NA	NA	TRBJ1-1	CASRPGWGNTEAFF	TGTGCCAGCAGACCAGGCTGGGGTAACACTGAAGCTTTCTTT
TRBV19	NA	TRBD2	TRBJ2-2	CASSIPGTSGRKGTGELFF	TGTGCCAGTAGTATTCCCGGGACTAGCGGGAGAAAAGGCACCGGGGAGCTGTTTTTT
TRBV9	NA	NA	TRBJ2-3	CASSASGSTDTQYF	TGTGCCAGCAGCGCCAGCGGGAGCACAGATACGCAGTATTTT
TRBV5-8	NA	NA	TRBJ2-1	CASSLVTTGEGHEQFF	TGTGCCAGCAGCTTGGTTACGACAGGGGAGGGACATGAGCAGTTCTTC